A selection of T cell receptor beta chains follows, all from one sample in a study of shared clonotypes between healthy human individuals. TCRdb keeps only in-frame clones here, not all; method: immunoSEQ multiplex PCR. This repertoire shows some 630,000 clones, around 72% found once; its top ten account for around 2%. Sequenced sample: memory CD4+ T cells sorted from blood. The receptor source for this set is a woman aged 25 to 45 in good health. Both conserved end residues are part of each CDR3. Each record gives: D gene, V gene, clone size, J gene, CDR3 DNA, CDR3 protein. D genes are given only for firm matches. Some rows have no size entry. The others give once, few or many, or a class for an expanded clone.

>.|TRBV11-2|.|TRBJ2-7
TGTGCCAGCAGCTCCCGGTCCCTCTGGGAGCAGTACTTC
CASSSRSLWEQYF
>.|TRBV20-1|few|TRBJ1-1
TGCAGTGCTCGACAGTACACTGAAGCTTTCTTT
CSARQYTEAFF
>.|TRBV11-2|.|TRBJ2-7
TGTGCCAGCAGCTTAGTCGGAAGGGGGAGAGGTTCCTACGAGCAGTACTTC
CASSLVGRGRGSYEQYF
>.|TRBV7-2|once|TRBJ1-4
TGTGCCAGCAGCTTTTTAAATAAACTGTTTTTT
CASSFLNKLFF
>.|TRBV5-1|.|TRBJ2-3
TGCGCCAGCAGCTCCCGCTCTAGCACAGATACGCAGTATTTT
CASSSRSSTDTQYF
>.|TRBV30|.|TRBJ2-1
TGTGCCTGGAAGGAGGTCAATGAGCAGTTCTTC
CAWKEVNEQFF
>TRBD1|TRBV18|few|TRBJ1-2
TGTGCCAGCTCAGAACAGGGGGCTTACTCTGGCTACACCTTC
CASSEQGAYSGYTF
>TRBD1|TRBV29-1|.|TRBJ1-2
TGCAGCGTTGGGGACAGGGGAAATAACTATGGCTACACCTTC
CSVGDRGNNYGYTF
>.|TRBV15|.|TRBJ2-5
TGTGCCACCAGCAGAGATCGGGGCGGAGAGACCCAGTACTTC
CATSRDRGGETQYF
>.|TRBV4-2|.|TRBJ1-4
TGTGCCAGCAGCCAAAGCAGGGAAAAACTGTTTTTT
CASSQSREKLFF
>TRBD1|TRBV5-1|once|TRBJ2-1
TGCGCCAGCAGCCCTGGGACAGAGGGAGTTGAGCAGTTCTTC
CASSPGTEGVEQFF
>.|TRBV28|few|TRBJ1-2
TGTGCCAGCACGTCATACTATGGCTACACCTTC
CASTSYYGYTF
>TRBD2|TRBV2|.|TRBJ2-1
TGTGCCAGCAGTGAGCGGGAGGGGAGGAATGAGCAGTTCTTC
CASSEREGRNEQFF
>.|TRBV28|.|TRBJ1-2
TGTGCCAGCAGTTTAGGGCTACTTATTGGCTACACCTTC
CASSLGLLIGYTF
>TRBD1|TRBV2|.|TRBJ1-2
TGTGCCAGCAGATCACAGGGGGCGACTGGCTATGGCTACACCTTC
CASRSQGATGYGYTF
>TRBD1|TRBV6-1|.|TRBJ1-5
TGTGCCAGCAGTGAAGGTGGGACAGTTAATCAGCCCCAGCATTTT
CASSEGGTVNQPQHF
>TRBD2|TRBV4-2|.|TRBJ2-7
TGTGCCAGCAGCCTTAACCCAGCGGGAGGGCCTTCCTACGAGCAGTACTTC
CASSLNPAGGPSYEQYF
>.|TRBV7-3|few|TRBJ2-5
TGTGCCAGCAGCTTATCGGCCGGAGCGAAGACCCAGTACTTC
CASSLSAGAKTQYF
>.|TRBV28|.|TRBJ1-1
TGTGCCAGCGTGAGCACTGAAGCTTTCTTT
CASVSTEAFF
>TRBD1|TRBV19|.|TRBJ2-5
TGTGCCAGTAGTATCCGACAGGGTATGCAAGAGACCCAGTACTTC
CASSIRQGMQETQYF
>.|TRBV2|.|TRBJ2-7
TGTGCCAGCCTCCCAATTCGCGCCTACGAGCAGTACTTC
CASLPIRAYEQYF
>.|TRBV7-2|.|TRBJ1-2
TGTGCCAGCAGCCCAACGGAGATCTATGGCTACACCTTC
CASSPTEIYGYTF
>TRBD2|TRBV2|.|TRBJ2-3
TGTGCCAGCAGTGGAGCGGGGGGCACAGATACGCAGTATTTT
CASSGAGGTDTQYF
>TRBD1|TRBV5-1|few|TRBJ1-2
TGCGCCAGCGGACAGGGAAGCAACTATGGCTACACCTTC
CASGQGSNYGYTF
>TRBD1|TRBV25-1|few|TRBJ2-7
TGTGCCAGCAGTGCCCGGGACAGCCAGCACTACGAGCAGTACTTC
CASSARDSQHYEQYF
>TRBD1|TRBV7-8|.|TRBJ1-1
TGTGCCAGCAGCCCATCCCCCGGACAGGGATGGTCTGAAGCTTTCTTT
CASSPSPGQGWSEAFF
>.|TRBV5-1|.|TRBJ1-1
TGCGCCAGCAGCTTAACACAGACACAGAACACTGAAGCTTTCTTT
CASSLTQTQNTEAFF
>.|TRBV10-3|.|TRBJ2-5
TGTGCCATCAGGGGTGCTAGCGCAACGGAGACCCAGTACTTC
CAIRGASATETQYF
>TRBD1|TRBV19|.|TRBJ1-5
TGTGCCAGTAGACGACAGGGAGGTGATCAGCCCCAGCATTTT
CASRRQGGDQPQHF